These 23 T cell receptor beta chains originate from one sample sequenced in a study of shared clonotypes between healthy human individuals (dated by TCRdb to about 2020). Libraries were made using the immunoSEQ multiplex PCR assay. TCRdb took this table from immuneACCESS and kept in-frame rearrangements with V and J called. Such tables lack part of the clones; where checked against another copy, unresolved V genes explain under half of the gap, and the rest is unexplained. In this sample the table shows roughly 1.4 million clones, roughly 98.5% of which occur a single time. The ten largest clones add up to 0.36% of the sample. The sequencing sample was made of naive CD4+ T cells sorted from blood. The cell subset or site label on this specimen signifies: CD45RA+ positively selected. These receptors all stem from a man aged 25-45 years in good health.

The genes are TRBV2 and TRBJ2-1; maybe TRBD2 (6 bases). CDR1 SNHLY and CDR2 FYNNEI come from the germline V gene. This CDR3 has 13 residues. Trimming shortened V by 6 bases and J by 13 bases, and 19 bases separated the two germline ends. CDR3 sequence reads: CASSETRDGGQFF. CDR3 DNA: TGTGCCAGCAGCGAGACTAGGGACGGGGGTCAGTTCTTC.

The genes are TRBV27 and TRBJ1-3; TRBD1 agrees at 9 bases. The CDR3 contains 14 residues. V lost 6 bases to trimming and J lost 8 bases; unmatched junction nucleotides: 8. Germline V lookup: CDR1 MNHEY, CDR2 SMNVEV (reference sequence). CDR3 sequence: CASSNRDRADTIYF. The CDR3 DNA sequence: TGTGCCAGCAGCAACCGGGACAGGGCGGACACCATATATTTT.

The rearrangement links TRBV7-9 to TRBJ2-7, with 16 nucleotides matching TRBD2. CDR1 and CDR2 from the germline V gene are SEHNR and FQNEAQ (reference sequence). Germline trimming cut 5 bases from V and 9 bases from J; bases unmatched to any gene: 13. This CDR3 spans 17 amino acids. The CDR3 loop is CASSHGTSGRAFIVQYF. CDR3 nucleotides: TGTGCCAGCAGCCATGGGACTAGCGGGAGGGCCTTTATCGTGCAGTACTTC.

This rearrangement joins TRBV18 to TRBJ2-3; D is undetermined. V was trimmed by 1 base and J by 4 bases, leaving 15 bases between them. This CDR3 comprises 16 residues. The germline CDR1 and CDR2 sequences are KGHSH and LQKENI. The CDR3 bases are TGTGCCAGCTCACCACTTGGATTATTTCCAGCAGATACGCAGTATTTT. Encoded protein: CASSPLGLFPADTQYF.

The genes are TRBV15 and TRBJ2-5; 7 nucleotides align to TRBD2. Trimming removed 0 bases from V and 5 bases from J; junction bases left unmatched: 6. The CDR3 is made up of 15 amino acids. CDR1 and CDR2 from the germline V gene are LNHNV and YYDKDF (reference sequence). The CDR3: CATSRDSGLTETQYF. The CDR3 coding sequence is TGTGCCACCAGCAGAGATAGCGGGCTGACGGAGACCCAGTACTTC.

J is TRBJ2-4 and V is TRBV6-5; the D gene could be TRBD1 or TRBD2 (7 bases each). The CDR3 has 14 residues. Germline CDR1 is MNHEY and CDR2 is SVGAGI. Trimming took 7 bases from V and 5 from J, leaving 15 bases between them. In nucleotides, the CDR3 is TGTGCCAGCAAAGTTGCAGGGGGGGAAAACATTCAGTACTTC. This gives the protein CASKVAGGENIQYF.

CDR3 coding DNA: TGTGCCAGTAGTAGTAGGGGGCATCAGCCCCAGCATTTT. This translates into CASSSRGHQPQHF. The V gene is TRBV19, the J gene TRBJ1-5; 7 positions match TRBD1. With 4 bases clipped from V and 5 bases from J, the junction kept 2 bases outside the gene matches. This CDR3 contains 13 residues. Germline assignment: CDR1 LNHDA and CDR2 SQIVND (reference sequence).

The CDR3 reads CASSRLAGGLNEQFF. The CDR3, as DNA: TGTGCCAGCAGCCGACTAGCGGGAGGTTTGAATGAGCAGTTCTTC. The J gene is TRBJ2-1, the V gene TRBV11-2; 13 nucleotides match TRBD2. The trim removed 5 bases at V and 7 bases at J, leaving 5 bases unmatched. Looked up from germline, CDR1 is SGHAT and CDR2 is FQNNGV. This CDR3 region has 15 residues.

The CDR3 nucleotides are TGTGCCAGCAGCTTATCCGGGCGGTATGAGCAGTTCTTC. Translated, it gives CASSLSGRYEQFF. This chain links TRBV7-6 with TRBJ2-1; D is unresolved. V dropped 2 bases and J dropped 8 bases, with 10 bases sitting between them. The CDR3 consists of 13 residues. Germline V gene data show CDR1 as SGHVS and CDR2 as FNYEAQ.

The chain employs TRBV7-2 and TRBJ2-7; D may be TRBD1 (5 bases). V dropped 5 bases and J dropped 2 bases, with 19 bases sitting between them. Germline V gives CDR1 SGHTA, CDR2 FQGNSA. The length of the CDR3 is 16 residues. The CDR3 here is CASSQNVWGTTYEQYF. CDR3 bases: TGTGCCAGCAGCCAAAACGTGTGGGGCACAACCTACGAGCAGTACTTC.

This sequence joins TRBV6-1 and TRBJ1-2; the D gene is possibly TRBD1 (5 bases). V was clipped by 6 bases and J by 8 bases, with 19 bases between them. Germline CDR1 and CDR2: MNHNS and SASEGT. CDR3 length equals 14 residues. In nucleotides, the CDR3 is TGTGCCAGCAGGGTAGCTGACAGCCCTTCAGGCTACACCTTC. Translated: CASRVADSPSGYTF.

The rearrangement joins TRBV29-1 to TRBJ2-7, with 8 bases fitting TRBD2. This CDR3 spans 14 amino acids. The germline V gene has CDR1 SQVTM and CDR2 ANQGSEA. Unmatched junction bases numbered 7, after V lost 4 bases and J lost 2 bases. In nucleotides, the CDR3 is TGCAGCGTTGCTAGGACGGGAGGGACCTACGAGCAGTACTTC. Translating it yields CSVARTGGTYEQYF.

The chain combines TRBV10-3 with TRBJ2-4, with 9 bases lining up with TRBD2. Germline values: CDR1 ENHRY, CDR2 SYGVKD. The CDR3 runs to 15 residues. V was clipped by 11 bases and J by 8 bases; unmatched bases: 16. The CDR3 DNA reads as TGTGCCGCTTCTAGGGGTAGCGGGAGTGGGGACATTCAGTACTTC. Its protein product is CAASRGSGSGDIQYF.

With respect to this clone: Additional DNA sequences in this sample encode the identical CDR3. The chain links TRBV28 to TRBJ2-7; possibly TRBD1 for D (5 bases). The CDR3 extends over 12 amino acids. CDR1 MDHEN and CDR2 SYDVKM come from the germline V gene. Trimming removed 6 bases at V and 4 bases at J, with 10 bases between. For the CDR3, the DNA is TGTGCCAGCAGCCAAGGGGATTACGAGCAGTACTTC. The encoded protein is CASSQGDYEQYF.

The rearrangement links TRBV29-1 to TRBJ1-1; D is unresolved. The CDR3 consists of 13 residues. With 5 bases removed from V and 0 bases from J, the gap between germline ends came to 10 bases. CDR1 is SQVTM, CDR2 ANQGSEA, per germline. The CDR3 DNA reads as TGCAGCGTTAGATCAGGTCTGAACACTGAAGCTTTCTTT. The encoded protein is CSVRSGLNTEAFF.

The chain uses TRBV2 and TRBJ2-7, with 8 bases matching TRBD1. Losses at the gene ends were 1 base for V and 6 bases for J; bases not matched to a gene: 2. The CDR3 has 13 residues. Per germline, CDR1 SNHLY and CDR2 FYNNEI. The CDR3 DNA is TGTGCCAGCAGTGAAGGGACAGGGATCGAGCAGTACTTC. Its protein product is CASSEGTGIEQYF.

This chain links TRBV28 with TRBJ2-1; unclear D gene. The V end lost 4 bases, the J end lost 6 bases, and 7 bases lay between the germline ends. This CDR3 has 12 amino acids. CDR1 and CDR2 (germline): MDHEN, SYDVKM. The CDR3 coding sequence is TGTGCCAGCAGTTCCGATGCCAATGAGCAGTTCTTC. Protein product: CASSSDANEQFF.

The chain joins TRBV5-1 to TRBJ2-7; 10 nucleotides agree with TRBD1. V was pared by 4 bases and J by 1 base, with 17 bases of the junction left unmatched. The CDR3 is 19 amino acids. Germline CDR1 is SGHRS and CDR2 is YFSETQ. CDR3 nucleotide sequence: TGCGCCAGCAGCAGCGGGACAGGGGTAAGGAGCCGGGGGTCCTACGAGCAGTACTTC. Amino acids: CASSSGTGVRSRGSYEQYF.

J is TRBJ1-4 and V is TRBV28; 9 bases map to TRBD1. The ends lost 7 bases at V and 5 bases at J; junction bases unmatched: 5. Germline V gene sequence: CDR1 MDHEN, CDR2 SYDVKM. This CDR3 contains 14 residues. CDR3 coding DNA: TGTGCCAGCACACTAGGACAGGGGAATGAAAAACTGTTTTTT. Translated: CASTLGQGNEKLFF.

The rearrangement uses TRBV19 and TRBJ1-5; D may be TRBD1 (5 bases). Germline V lookup: CDR1 LNHDA, CDR2 SQIVND (reference sequence). Trimming took 4 bases from V and 4 from J, leaving 11 bases between them. The CDR3 is made up of 14 amino acids. CDR3 nucleotide sequence: TGTGCCAGTAGTACAGGGAACAAAAATCAGCCCCAGCATTTT. It specifies CASSTGNKNQPQHF. Full variable domain (outside the CDR3, taken from reference TRBV19 and TRBJ1-5): DGGITQSPKYLFRKEGQNVTLSCEQNLNHDAMYWYRQDPGQGLRLIYYSQIVNDFQKGDIAEGYSVSREKKESFPLTVTSAQKNPTAFYLCASSTGNKNQPQHFGDGTRLSIL.

The V and J genes are TRBV28 and TRBJ1-5; 7 bases line up with TRBD1. CDR3 length: 13 amino acids. The germline CDR1 and CDR2 sequences are MDHEN and SYDVKM. The V segment lost 8 bases and the J segment 3 bases; nucleotides outside the gene matches: 4. The DNA for the CDR3 is TGTGCCAGCGTGACAGGGATCAATCAGCCCCAGCATTTT. Translation gives CASVTGINQPQHF. Looking up the rest from reference TRBV28 and TRBJ1-5 gives the full variable domain: DVKVTQSSRYLVKRTGEKVFLECVQDMDHENMFWYRQDPGLGLRLIYFSYDVKMKEKGDIPEGYSVSREKKERFSLILESASTNQTSMYLCASVTGINQPQHFGDGTRLSIL.

The J gene is TRBJ1-5, the V gene TRBV2, with 8 bases matching TRBD1. Germline V CDR1 and CDR2: SNHLY, FYNNEI. V was pared by 4 bases and J by 0 bases, with 8 bases of the junction left unmatched. The CDR3 is 17 residues long. CDR3 protein: CASSATQGASSNQPQHF. The CDR3 bases are TGTGCCAGCAGTGCTACTCAGGGGGCAAGTAGCAATCAGCCCCAGCATTTT.

V gene TRBV10-2 combines with J gene TRBJ2-7; the D is unclear. V dropped 8 bases and J dropped 5 bases, with 10 bases sitting between them. There are 11 residues in the CDR3. In germline, CDR1 is WSHSY, CDR2 SAAADI. The CDR3 loop reads CASSLLDEQYF. CDR3 sequence (DNA): TGCGCCAGCTCACTTCTCGACGAGCAGTACTTC.